This T cell receptor (beta chain) was recovered during a study of cytotoxic CD8 clonotypes in ibrutinib-treated CLL. General study findings and limits: Lymph node repertoires were not studied, and sampling times were unmatched. Measured clonality at baseline was greater than in age-matched healthy donors and tracked with circulating CD8+ T-cell counts. Clonality, elevated at ibrutinib response, dropped back toward baseline at progression.

The CDR3 has 17 amino acids. V shed 1 base and J 3 bases; nucleotides not matched to a gene: 8. Per germline, CDR1 SQVTM and CDR2 ANQGSEA. Sequenced by immunoSEQ multiplex PCR; TCRdb stores in-frame clones only, minus some. The sample shows 250,000 or so clones, under 80% of them seen only once. Concerning this clone itself: What it binds is not known.

This receptor was taken from a human donor with chronic lymphocytic leukemia. The V call is TRBV29-1, the J call TRBJ2-3; 12 nucleotides line up with TRBD1. The sample here was PBMCs, taken after 24 months of ibrutinib treatment. DNA for the CDR3: TGCAGCGTTGAAGGAGCTCGGGGACAGGGGGCGACAGATACGCAGTATTTT. Encoded protein: CSVEGARGQGATDTQYF.